A single sample gave rise to the 18 T cell receptor beta chains below, sequenced in a study of cytomegalovirus exposure and HLA in healthy donors. 60 Vbeta and 13 Jbeta primers were used in PCR. Generated by immunoSEQ multiplex PCR, the TCRdb table keeps only in-frame clones and is missing some. The profile covers around 67,000 clones, with around 76% appearing a single time and over 20% taken by the ten largest. The sequencing input was PBMCs. The receptor set was obtained from a woman between 25 and 40 years old in good health and CMV-seropositive.

This chain uses TRBV2 with TRBJ1-5, with a weak D call TRBD1 (5 bases). V shed 6 bases and J shed 3 bases, with 12 bases lying between them. Germline V gives CDR1 SNHLY, CDR2 FYNNEI. The CDR3 is made up of 14 amino acids. The CDR3 DNA reads as TGTGCCAGCAGCCTGGACACGGCCAATCAGCCCCAGCATTTT. Translated: CASSLDTANQPQHF.

The chain has TRBV29-1 and TRBJ1-1, with 7 bases fitting TRBD1. The V gene's germline CDR1 is SQVTM and CDR2 ANQGSEA. The CDR3 extends over 12 amino acids. In nucleotides, the CDR3 is TGCGCAGGGGGGCCCGGGAACACTGAAGCTTTCTTT. It codes for CAGGPGNTEAFF.

This clone was detected only once. The chain is built from TRBV18 and TRBJ2-7; 11 positions agree with TRBD2. The V segment lost 2 bases and the J segment 7 bases; nucleotides outside the gene matches: 4. The CDR3 spans 14 residues. Germline V gene sequence: CDR1 KGHSH, CDR2 LQKENI. The CDR3 region is CASSPEGLAGEQYF. CDR3 sequence (DNA): TGTGCCAGCTCACCAGAAGGACTAGCGGGTGAGCAGTACTTC.

J is TRBJ2-6 and V is TRBV2, with TRBD1 identical over 8 bases. J was trimmed by 8 bases and V by 6 bases; bases with no gene match: 12. CDR1 and CDR2 (germline): SNHLY, FYNNEI. CDR3 length: 16 amino acids. The DNA for the CDR3 is TGTGCCAGCAGCTACCTAAGGACAGGGAACACCAACGTCCTGACTTTC. Translation gives CASSYLRTGNTNVLTF. Supplemented by reference TRBV2 and TRBJ2-6, the full variable domain reads EPEVTQTPSHQVTQMGQEVILRCVPISNHLYFYWYRQILGQKVEFLVSFYNNEISEKSEIFDDQFSVERPDGSNFTLKIRSTKLEDSAMYFCASSYLRTGNTNVLTFGAGSRLTVL.

The gene calls are TRBV4-3 and TRBJ2-7, with TRBD1 identical over 10 bases. This CDR3 contains 15 residues. Unmatched junction bases numbered 5, after V lost 4 bases and J lost 2 bases. Per the germline V gene, CDR1 is LGHNA and CDR2 is YSLEER. The CDR3 DNA sequence: TGCGCCAGCAGCCCCTGGACAGGGGGGACCTACGAGCAGTACTTC. Protein product: CASSPWTGGTYEQYF.

This clone was seen just once. A single base separates this from a much larger clone, so it may be a read error. The V and J genes are TRBV6-5 and TRBJ2-5, with TRBD2 matching over 10 bases. Losses at the gene ends were 6 bases for V and 5 bases for J; bases not matched to a gene: 6. Looked up from germline, CDR1 is MNHEY and CDR2 is SVGAGI. The CDR3 has 14 amino acids. The CDR3 region is CASSPSGRGETQYF. DNA for the CDR3: TGTGCCAGCAGCCCCAGCGGGAGGGGGGAGACCCAGTACTTC.

The chain recombines TRBV30 with TRBJ2-3, with 9 bases identical to TRBD1. Trimming took 2 bases from V and 6 from J; bases not matched to a gene: 6. The CDR3 extends over 14 amino acids. CDR1 and CDR2 (germline): GTSNPN, SVGIG (reference sequence). The CDR3 DNA follows: TGTGCCTGGAGTCCCGGGACAGGGAGGGATACGCAGTATTTT. This sequence encodes CAWSPGTGRDTQYF.

The chain links TRBV5-1 to TRBJ2-1, with TRBD1 matching 12 bases. V gave up 6 bases and J gave up 9 bases; unmatched junction bases: 16. This CDR3 is built from 17 residues. Germline loops: CDR1 SGHRS, CDR2 YFSETQ. The CDR3 nucleotides are TGCGCCAGCAACCCGGGACAGGGGGCCCGCCGGGCGGGTGAGCAGTTCTTC. Residues: CASNPGQGARRAGEQFF.

V is TRBV4-1 and J is TRBJ2-3; 11 bases map to TRBD2. Germline V gene lookup returns CDR1 MGHRA and CDR2 YSYEKL. The CDR3 is made up of 17 amino acids. V trimming: 2 bases; J trimming: 4 bases; junction bases outside the gene matches: 8. The CDR3 sequence is CASSQTTSGSSADTQYF. CDR3 nucleotide sequence: TGCGCCAGCAGCCAAACCACTAGCGGGAGTTCGGCAGATACGCAGTATTTT.

The chain combines TRBV29-1 with TRBJ2-7; 8 positions match TRBD1. The CDR3 is made up of 13 amino acids. V shed 2 bases and J 6 bases; nucleotides not matched to a gene: 6. Per germline, CDR1 SQVTM and CDR2 ANQGSEA. CDR3 bases: TGCAGCGTTGAATGCAGGGGGCTGCCCGAGCAGTACTTC. As protein: CSVECRGLPEQYF.

DNA for the CDR3: TGCAGCGCGAAAAAACCCAGCTCCTACAATGAGCAGTTCTTC. Protein product: CSAKKPSSYNEQFF. The chain employs TRBV29-1 and TRBJ2-1, with D uncertain. With 7 bases removed from V and 0 bases from J, the gap between germline ends came to 13 bases. Germline V gene lookup returns CDR1 SQVTM and CDR2 ANQGSEA. The CDR3 is made up of 14 amino acids.

The V call is TRBV7-9, the J call TRBJ1-5; no firm D call. With 5 bases removed from V and 9 bases from J, the gap between germline ends came to 11 bases. CDR1 and CDR2 from the germline V gene are SEHNR and FQNEAQ (reference sequence). The CDR3 is 12 amino acids. Written as DNA, the CDR3 is TGTGCCAGCAGCACCTTATCGGGGCCCCAGCATTTT. The encoded protein is CASSTLSGPQHF. Looking up the rest from reference TRBV7-9 and TRBJ1-5 gives the full variable domain: DTGVSQNPRHKITKRGQNVTFRCDPISEHNRLYWYRQTLGQGPEFLTYFQNEAQLEKSRLLSDRFSAERPKGSFSTLEIQRTEQGDSAMYLCASSTLSGPQHFGDGTRLSIL.

The chain carries TRBV15 and TRBJ1-2; D remains ambiguous. Trimming took off 0 bases at V and 8 bases at J, with 13 bases between the two ends. CDR1 is LNHNV, CDR2 YYDKDF, per germline (reference sequence). The CDR3 is 14 amino acids. For the CDR3, the DNA is TGTGCCACCAGCAGAGAACTAAGCGGGATCGGCTACACCTTC. Translating gives CATSRELSGIGYTF.

This chain joins TRBV9 and TRBJ2-5; 7 bases are shared with TRBD2. This CDR3 comprises 15 residues. Germline-derived CDR1 and CDR2 are SGDLS and YYNGEE. V lost 0 bases to trimming and J lost 4 bases; unmatched junction nucleotides: 6. CDR3 sequence: CASSVASGHIETQYF. The CDR3 coding sequence is TGTGCCAGCAGCGTAGCTAGCGGCCATATAGAGACCCAGTACTTC. Drawing the rest from reference TRBV9 and TRBJ2-5, the complete variable domain is DSGVTQTPKHLITATGQRVTLRCSPRSGDLSVYWYQQSLDQGLQFLIQYYNGEERAKGNILERFSAQQFPDLHSELNLSSLELGDSALYFCASSVASGHIETQYFGPGTRLLVL.

This clone was counted a single time. The rearrangement joins TRBV4-1 to TRBJ2-1, with TRBD1 matching 7 bases. Germline CDR1 reads MGHRA; CDR2 reads YSYEKL. The CDR3 is 14 amino acids. The V gene end was trimmed by 1 base and the J gene end by 9 bases; junction bases not matched to a gene: 6. The CDR3 here is CASSQAKGGGEQFF. CDR3 sequence (DNA): TGCGCCAGCAGCCAAGCGAAAGGGGGCGGTGAGCAGTTCTTC.

The chain is built from TRBV13 and TRBJ1-1; 7 bases fit TRBD1. Per the germline V gene, CDR1 is PRHDT and CDR2 is FYEKMQ (reference sequence). Trimming took 3 bases from V and 0 from J; bases not matched to a gene: 4. This CDR3 spans 15 amino acids. The CDR3 region has the DNA TGTGCCAGCAGCTTGAGGGGGCCTTTGAACACTGAAGCTTTCTTT. Protein sequence: CASSLRGPLNTEAFF. Variable domain in full (rest from reference TRBV13 and TRBJ1-1): AAGVIQSPRHLIKEKRETATLKCYPIPRHDTVYWYQQGPGQDPQFLISFYEKMQSDKGSIPDRFSAQQFSDYHSELNMSSLELGDSALYFCASSLRGPLNTEAFFGQGTRLTVV.

The genes are TRBV30 and TRBJ1-5; the D gene is possibly TRBD1 (6 bases). This CDR3 comprises 16 residues. CDR1 and CDR2 (germline): GTSNPN, SVGIG (reference sequence). Trimming took off 3 bases at V and 0 bases at J, with 15 bases between the two ends. The CDR3 DNA follows: TGTGCCTGGAGCTCCCCGGACAGCTATAGCAATCAGCCCCAGCATTTT. Translating it yields CAWSSPDSYSNQPQHF.

This rearrangement joins TRBV7-9 to TRBJ1-5, with 9 bases that match TRBD1. Germline CDR1 reads SEHNR; CDR2 reads FQNEAQ (reference sequence). The CDR3 contains 16 residues. J gave up 2 bases and V 4 bases, and 6 bases lay outside the gene matches. In DNA form, the CDR3 reads TGTGCCAGCAGCTCCTCGGACAGGGGTGGCAATCAGCCCCAGCATTTT. Translating gives CASSSSDRGGNQPQHF.